The 30 T cell receptor beta chains below were found in one sample sequenced in a study of tumor and adjacent non-tumor tissue in lung cancer. A modified ARM-PCR protocol with three rounds of nested PCR amplified TCRbeta. Using its own MiXCR run on the multiplex PCR reads, TCRdb lists one record per CDR3 protein. The repertoire consists of under 150,000 distinct CDR3 sequences, with around 65% occurring once and the leading ten covering roughly 18%. No cell sorting was done before RNA was extracted from the tissue. The material sequenced was lung tumor tissue. The receptor source for this set is a man aged 60-69 years with small cell lung cancer.

Points on this clonotype: A read error may be the cause here, since a much bigger clone is one base away. The chain employs TRBV20-1 and TRBJ2-1, with no clear D. CDR3 length equals 15 residues. Germline loops: CDR1 DFQATT, CDR2 SNEGSKA (reference sequence). The CDR3 loop is CSAGDQGPPYNEQFF. In nucleotides, the CDR3 is TGCAGTGCTGGAGATCAAGGGCCTCCCTACAATGAGCAGTTCTTC.

This clonotype has a count of ten or more. The V and J genes are TRBV20-1 and TRBJ2-1; TRBD2 agrees at 13 bases. Germline V gene data show CDR1 as DFQATT and CDR2 as SNEGSKA (reference sequence). Losses at the gene ends were 5 bases for V and 4 bases for J; bases not matched to a gene: 5. The CDR3 consists of 15 residues. The CDR3 coding sequence is TGCAGTGCTGAGGGACTAGCGGGGAATTACAATGAGCAGTTCTTC. It codes for CSAEGLAGNYNEQFF.

Turning to this clonotype: As the CDR3 is not closed by the conserved phenylalanine or tryptophan, this likely results from a read error. The rearrangement joins TRBV11-2 to TRBJ2-2; perhaps TRBD1 as D (5 bases). CDR1 and CDR2 (germline): SGHAT, FQNNGV. The CDR3 length is 13 residues. The CDR3 region has the DNA TGTGCCGGCAGCTTAGGGGTGGCCGGGGAGCTGTTTCTT. Protein: CAGSLGVAGELFL.

Turning to this clonotype: Germline and junction disagree at one end, which may indicate a read error. The chain has TRBV11-2 and TRBJ2-1; a weak D match, TRBD2 (6 bases). Per germline, CDR1 SGHAT and CDR2 FQNNGV. CDR3 length: 14 residues. The DNA of the CDR3 is TGTGCCAGCAGCTTAACCCGGGGGAGGAATGGGCAGTTCTTC. Amino acid sequence: CASSLTRGRNGQFF. Variable domain in full (rest from reference TRBV11-2 and TRBJ2-1): EAGVAQSPRYKIIEKRQSVAFWCNPISGHATLYWYQQILGQGPKLLIQFQNNGVVDDSQLPKDRFSAERLKGVDSTLKIQPAKLEDSAVYLCASSLTRGRNGQFFGPGTRLTVL.

As for this clonotype: It is likely a read error, because the conserved phenylalanine at the end of the CDR3 is missing. J is TRBJ2-5 and V is TRBV5-1, with 12 bases identical to TRBD2. The CDR3 consists of 17 residues. With 7 bases clipped from V and 4 bases from J, the junction kept 14 bases outside the gene matches. CDR1 SGHRS and CDR2 YFSETQ come from the germline V gene. This CDR3 reads CASGPSGRAGSLETQYV. CDR3 DNA sequence: TGCGCCAGCGGCCCTAGCGGGAGGGCTGGGAGTCTAGAGACCCAGTACGTC.

Concerning this clonotype itself: One base away lies a much larger clone, so this may be a sequencing read error. The chain has TRBV5-5 and TRBJ2-7, with D possibly being TRBD1 (6 bases). CDR3 size: 15 residues. Germline CDR1 reads SGHKS; CDR2 reads YYEKEE (reference sequence). CDR3 sequence: CVSSLHTGSSYEQYF. The CDR3 region has the DNA TGTGTCAGCAGCTTGCATACAGGGTCCTCCTACGAGCAGTACTTC.

With respect to this clonotype: The junction departs from germline at one end; a sequencing error may be responsible. The rearrangement uses TRBV11-3 and TRBJ2-7, with D possibly matching TRBD1 (6 bases). CDR3 length: 17 amino acids. Germline V lookup: CDR1 SGHNT, CDR2 YENEEA. CDR3 amino acids: CASSPPGLGASSHEQYF. The DNA of the CDR3 is TGTGCCAGCAGCCCTCCCGGTTTGGGGGCCAGCTCCCACGAGCAGTACTTC.

The table lists this clonotype with a count of one. The rearrangement uses TRBV5-1 and TRBJ1-4; D might be TRBD1 (5 bases). V was cut by 0 bases and J by 8 bases, with 20 bases left in between. This CDR3 contains 17 residues. Germline V CDR1 and CDR2: SGHRS, YFSETQ. The CDR3 here is CASSLAGTIPPREKLFF. The CDR3 DNA is TGCGCCAGCAGCTTGGCGGGGACTATCCCCCCTCGGGAAAAACTGTTTTTT. Supplemented by reference TRBV5-1 and TRBJ1-4, the full variable domain reads KAGVTQTPRYLIKTRGQQVTLSCSPISGHRSVSWYQQTPGQGLQFLFEYFSETQRNKGNFPGRFSGRQFSNSRSEMNVSTLELGDSALYLCASSLAGTIPPREKLFFGSGTQLSVL.

This clonotype has ten or more counts. The chain has TRBV5-4 and TRBJ2-1; 11 bases agree with TRBD2. CDR1 is SGHNT and CDR2 is YYREEE in the germline V gene (reference sequence). CDR3 length: 17 amino acids. V lost 4 bases, J lost 2 bases, and 8 bases stayed unmatched. CDR3 region: CASSGSGRALTYNEQFF. The CDR3 region has the DNA TGTGCCAGCAGCGGTAGCGGGAGGGCCTTAACCTACAATGAGCAGTTCTTC.

This clonotype was counted between two and nine times. Here the CDR3 omits its conserved ending phenylalanine or tryptophan, so a read error is the likely source. The V gene is TRBV20-1, the J gene TRBJ2-3, with a weak D call TRBD2 (6 bases). This CDR3 is built from 13 residues. Germline loops: CDR1 DFQATT, CDR2 SNEGSKA (reference sequence). This CDR3 is CSASGGRTDTQYL. The CDR3 nucleotides read TGCTCCGCAAGTGGAGGGCGCACAGATACGCAGTATCTT.

The chain carries TRBV6-1 and TRBJ2-2; 7 positions match TRBD1. The CDR3 consists of 16 residues. Losses at the gene ends were 10 bases for V and 5 bases for J; bases not matched to a gene: 16. CDR1 and CDR2 from the germline V gene are MNHNS and SASEGT. The CDR3 spells CANRPTETGTTGELFF. The DNA of the CDR3 is TGTGCCAACAGGCCCACAGAGACAGGGACAACCGGGGAGCTGTTTTTT.

This chain connects TRBV29-1 to TRBJ2-3, with 13 bases matching TRBD2. After removal of 7 bases from V and 6 bases from J, the junction contained 10 bases not matched to a gene. CDR1 and CDR2 (germline): SQVTM, ANQGSEA. The CDR3 sequence is 15 residues long. DNA for the CDR3: TGCAGCGACATACTAGCGGGAGGGCCCACTGATACGCAGTATTTT. Encoded protein: CSDILAGGPTDTQYF.

V is TRBV29-1 and J is TRBJ2-2; D not certain. The length of the CDR3 is 15 residues. Trimming stripped 4 bases from V and 4 bases from J, with 16 bases between. CDR1 is SQVTM, CDR2 ANQGSEA, per germline. The CDR3, as DNA: TGCAGCGTTGCTGTGGTGACAAAAAGCACCGGGGAGCTGTTTTTT. Its translation: CSVAVVTKSTGELFF.

In the case of this clonotype: Being one base from a much bigger clone, this may be a read error. The gene calls are TRBV20-1 and TRBJ1-4; D is possibly TRBD1 (6 bases). Germline V gene data show CDR1 as DFQATT and CDR2 as SNEGSKA (reference sequence). V dropped 4 bases and J dropped 1 base, with 10 bases sitting between them. The CDR3 is made up of 14 amino acids. The CDR3 reads CSATDSETNEKLFF. The CDR3 nucleotides are TGCAGTGCTACGGACAGTGAAACTAATGAAAAACTGTTTTTT.

V gene TRBV7-8 combines with J gene TRBJ2-7; D remains unclear. CDR1 SGHVS and CDR2 FQNEAQ come from the germline V gene. The CDR3 has 13 residues. The CDR3 bases are TGCTCCAGCAGTTTAAACCCATCGGACGAGCAGTACGTC. Translation gives CSSSLNPSDEQYV.

The J gene is TRBJ2-5, the V gene TRBV11-1, with 7 bases fitting TRBD1. This CDR3 comprises 13 residues. Germline V gene data show CDR1 as SGHAT and CDR2 as FQDESV (reference sequence). The CDR3 bases are TGTGTCAGTAGCATAGACAGGGAAGAGACCCAGTACTTC. It encodes CVSSIDREETQYF.

This clonotype was seen a few times. The V gene is TRBV24-1, the J gene TRBJ2-2; the D gene is possibly TRBD2 (6 bases). CDR1 is KGHDR and CDR2 is SFDVKD in the germline V gene. The CDR3 sequence is 13 residues long. Trimming removed 6 bases at V and 6 bases at J, with 10 bases between. CDR3 residues: CATSQRRAGELFF. The CDR3 DNA is TGTGCCACCAGTCAAAGGAGGGCCGGGGAGCTGTTTTTT.

J is TRBJ2-7 and V is TRBV12-3 or TRBV12-4, with no clear D. The V gene lost 1 base and the J gene lost 0 bases, with 7 bases spanning the gap. The CDR3 contains 14 residues. The chain's CDR3 is CASSLGHHSYEQYF. Here the CDR3 DNA reads TGTGCCAGCAGTTTAGGACACCACTCCTACGAGCAGTACTTC.

In the case of this clonotype: Compared with germline, one end of the junction differs, possibly owing to a read error. The CDR3: CTSSLEQGRNEQFF. As DNA, the CDR3 is TGTACCAGCAGCTTAGAACAGGGGAGGAATGAACAGTTCTTC. The J gene is TRBJ2-1, the V gene TRBV11-2; TRBD1 might be the D (7 bases). This CDR3 has 14 residues. From germline, CDR1 is SGHAT and CDR2 FQNNGV.

A word on this clonotype: The junction and the germline gene differ at one end; a read error may be behind it. The rearrangement uses TRBV6-5 and TRBJ2-6, with D hard to call. The CDR3 is 13 amino acids. Germline V lookup: CDR1 MNHEY, CDR2 SVGAGI. The CDR3 region is CASGPSVANVLTF. The CDR3 nucleotides are TGTGCCAGCGGACCCTCTGTGGCCAACGTCCTGACTTTC.

Note on this clonotype: Just one base apart from a much larger clone, this may be a read error. The rearrangement links TRBV6-1 to TRBJ2-5; a possible D gene is TRBD2 (6 bases). This CDR3 spans 13 amino acids. Germline-derived CDR1 and CDR2 are MNHNS and SASEGT. The V end lost 4 bases, the J end lost 5 bases, and 11 bases lay between the germline ends. CDR3 residues: CASSGGVRETQYF. CDR3 DNA: TGTGCCAGCAGTGGCGGGGTGAGGGAGACCCAGTACTTC.

This clonotype has just a few counts. The V gene is TRBV5-1, the J gene TRBJ1-1; D gene uncertain. The ends were cut back, 2 bases at V and 5 bases at J, with 10 bases in the middle. The germline CDR1 and CDR2 sequences are SGHRS and YFSETQ. This CDR3 region has 13 residues. CDR3 loop: CASSFTGNTEAFF. DNA of the CDR3: TGCGCCAGCAGCTTTACGGGTAATACTGAAGCTTTCTTT.

Comment on this clonotype: A read error is possible here, since a much larger clone lies one base away. V and J are TRBV20-1 and TRBJ2-3; D unclear. Per the germline V gene, CDR1 is DFQATT and CDR2 is SNEGSKA (reference sequence). This CDR3 spans 14 amino acids. The CDR3 sequence: CSARGKDLTDTHYF. The CDR3 nucleotides are TGCAGTGCTAGAGGAAAGGACCTTACAGATACGCACTATTTT.

This clonotype showed up just a few times. V is TRBV10-2 and J is TRBJ2-3; no definite D call. The V gene's germline CDR1 is WSHSY and CDR2 SAAADI. This CDR3 region has 11 residues. V was pared by 4 bases and J by 4 bases, with 3 bases between. The CDR3 DNA sequence: TGCGCCAGCAGTGTTTCAGATACGCAGTATTTT. Translated: CASSVSDTQYF.

Of note for this clonotype: One end of the junction fails to match germline, which may point to a read error. The chain links TRBV4-1 to TRBJ1-6, with a possible D match to TRBD1 (6 bases). The CDR3 runs 15 residues. The germline CDR1 and CDR2 sequences are MGHRA and YSYEKL. The CDR3 loop is CASNQGEQGYSPLHF. The CDR3 nucleotides read TGCGCTAGCAACCAAGGGGAACAGGGTTATTCACCCCTCCACTTT.

This chain links TRBV11-3 with TRBJ1-6; 9 bases match TRBD1. V shed 5 bases and J 9 bases; nucleotides not matched to a gene: 23. Germline CDR1 is SGHNT and CDR2 is YENEEA. CDR3 length: 20 amino acids. CDR3 sequence (DNA): TGTGCCAGCAGCCAGCACCGGGACAGGGTCCCCAGTCGAACAAGTTCACCCCTCCACTTT. Its translation: CASSQHRDRVPSRTSSPLHF.

The chain carries TRBV29-1 and TRBJ2-3; maybe TRBD1 (7 bases). Trimming pared 4 bases from V and 2 bases from J, leaving 13 bases between. The CDR3 extends over 14 amino acids. CDR1 and CDR2 from the germline V gene are SQVTM and ANQGSEA. Written as DNA, the CDR3 is TGCAGCGTTGGGAGGGGGCCCAACACAGATACGCAGTATTTT. The encoded protein is CSVGRGPNTDTQYF.

In its sample, this clonotype was seen a few times. The chain employs TRBV20-1 and TRBJ2-3; 11 bases agree with TRBD2. The V gene's germline CDR1 is DFQATT and CDR2 SNEGSKA (reference sequence). J was trimmed by 2 bases and V by 3 bases; bases with no gene match: 4. The CDR3 has 15 amino acids. The CDR3 sequence: CSARIAGGHTDTQYF. In DNA form, the CDR3 reads TGCAGTGCTAGGATAGCGGGAGGGCACACAGATACGCAGTATTTT.

In this sample, this clonotype turned up once. This could be a read error, since a much larger clone is one nucleotide away. This chain joins TRBV29-1 and TRBJ2-3, with 7 bases matching TRBD2. CDR1 is SQVTM, CDR2 ANQGSEA, per germline. This CDR3 comprises 15 residues. The CDR3 region is CNVPGGGGSTDTQYF. CDR3 in DNA: TGCAACGTCCCCGGAGGCGGGGGTAGCACAGATACGCAGTATTTT.

The genes are TRBV24-1 and TRBJ2-3; D remains ambiguous. This CDR3 is 11 amino acids long. Per germline, CDR1 KGHDR and CDR2 SFDVKD. V lost 5 bases, J lost 5 bases, and 4 bases lay in between. DNA of the CDR3: TGTGCCACCAGTGGGGAAGATACGCAGTATTTT. It yields the protein CATSGEDTQYF.